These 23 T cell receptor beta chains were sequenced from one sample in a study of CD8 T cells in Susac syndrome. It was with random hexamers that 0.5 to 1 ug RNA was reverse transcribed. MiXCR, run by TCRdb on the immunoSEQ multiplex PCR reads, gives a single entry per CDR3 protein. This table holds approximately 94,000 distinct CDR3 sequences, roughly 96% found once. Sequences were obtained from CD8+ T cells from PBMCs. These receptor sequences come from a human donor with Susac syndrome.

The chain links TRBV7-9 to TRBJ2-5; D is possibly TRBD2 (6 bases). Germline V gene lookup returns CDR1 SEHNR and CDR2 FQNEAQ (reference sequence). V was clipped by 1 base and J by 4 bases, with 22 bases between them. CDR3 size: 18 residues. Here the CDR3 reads CASSLGAGPFGRSETQYF. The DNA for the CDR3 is TGTGCCAGCAGCTTAGGGGCAGGACCGTTCGGGAGATCAGAGACCCAGTACTTC.

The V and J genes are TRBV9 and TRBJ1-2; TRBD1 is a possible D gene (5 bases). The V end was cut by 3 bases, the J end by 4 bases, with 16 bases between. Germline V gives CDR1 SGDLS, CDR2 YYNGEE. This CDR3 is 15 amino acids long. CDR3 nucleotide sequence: TGTGCCAGCAGCGACGACGAGGGGAACTTCTATGGCTACACCTTC. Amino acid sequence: CASSDDEGNFYGYTF.

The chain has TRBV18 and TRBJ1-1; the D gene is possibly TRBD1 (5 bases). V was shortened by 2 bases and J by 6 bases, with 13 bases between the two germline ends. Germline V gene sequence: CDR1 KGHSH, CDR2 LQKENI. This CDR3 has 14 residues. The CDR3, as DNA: TGTGCCAGCTCACCAATCGGGGCTTGGGCTGAAGCTTTCTTT. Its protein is CASSPIGAWAEAFF. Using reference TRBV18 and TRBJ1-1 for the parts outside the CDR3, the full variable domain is NAGVMQNPRHLVRRRGQEARLRCSPMKGHSHVYWYRQLPEEGLKFMVYLQKENIIDESGMPKERFSAEFPKEGPSILRIQQVVRGDSAAYFCASSPIGAWAEAFFGQGTRLTVV.

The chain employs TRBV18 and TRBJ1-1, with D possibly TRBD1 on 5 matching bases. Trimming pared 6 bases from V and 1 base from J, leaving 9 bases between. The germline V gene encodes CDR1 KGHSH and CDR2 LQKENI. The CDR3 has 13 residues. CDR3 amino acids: CASSPTANTEAFF. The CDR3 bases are TGTGCCAGCTCGCCGACAGCGAACACTGAAGCTTTCTTT.

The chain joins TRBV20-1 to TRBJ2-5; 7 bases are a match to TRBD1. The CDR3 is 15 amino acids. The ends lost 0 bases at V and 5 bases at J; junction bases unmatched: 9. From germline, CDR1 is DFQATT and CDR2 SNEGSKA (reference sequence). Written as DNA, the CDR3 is TGCAGTGCTAGAGATCGAGGACAGGTCCACGAGACCCAGTACTTC. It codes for CSARDRGQVHETQYF.

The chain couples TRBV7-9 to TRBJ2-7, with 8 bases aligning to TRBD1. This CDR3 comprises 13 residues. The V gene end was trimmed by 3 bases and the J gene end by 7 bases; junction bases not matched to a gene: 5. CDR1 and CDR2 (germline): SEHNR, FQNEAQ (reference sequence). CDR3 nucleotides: TGTGCCAGCAGCTTGCAGGGGGCGGGAGAGCAGTACTTC. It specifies CASSLQGAGEQYF.

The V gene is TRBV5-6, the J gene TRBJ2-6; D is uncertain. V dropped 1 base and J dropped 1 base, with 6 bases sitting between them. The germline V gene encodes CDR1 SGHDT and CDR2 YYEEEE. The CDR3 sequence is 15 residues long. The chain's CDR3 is CASSLMGSGANVLTF. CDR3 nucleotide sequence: TGTGCCAGCAGCTTGATGGGATCTGGGGCCAACGTCCTGACTTTC.

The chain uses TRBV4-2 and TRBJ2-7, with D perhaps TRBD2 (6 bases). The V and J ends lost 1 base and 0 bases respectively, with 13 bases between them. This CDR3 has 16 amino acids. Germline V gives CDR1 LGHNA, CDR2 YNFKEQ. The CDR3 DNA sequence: TGTGCCAGCAGCCAAGCCCCAAGCGGGCCCTCCTACGAGCAGTACTTC. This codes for CASSQAPSGPSYEQYF.

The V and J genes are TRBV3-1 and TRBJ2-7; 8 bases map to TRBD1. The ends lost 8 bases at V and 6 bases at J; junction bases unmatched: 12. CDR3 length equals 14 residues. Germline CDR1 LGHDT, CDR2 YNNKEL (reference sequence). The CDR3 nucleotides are TGTGCCAGCGCCTCCCAGGGGGCGTTGGGCGAGCAGTACTTC. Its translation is CASASQGALGEQYF.

The CDR3 region is CASSVGASGQGAYGYTF. As DNA, the CDR3 is TGTGCCAGCAGCGTAGGCGCCTCAGGACAGGGGGCGTATGGCTACACCTTC. The rearrangement links TRBV9 to TRBJ1-2, with 11 bases fitting TRBD1. This CDR3 comprises 17 residues. Trimming took 0 bases from V and 5 from J; bases not matched to a gene: 9. The germline gives CDR1 SGDLS, CDR2 YYNGEE.

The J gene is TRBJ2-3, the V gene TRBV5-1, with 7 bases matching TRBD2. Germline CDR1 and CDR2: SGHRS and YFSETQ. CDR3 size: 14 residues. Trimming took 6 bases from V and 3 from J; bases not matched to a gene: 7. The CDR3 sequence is CASKSLGGTDTQYF. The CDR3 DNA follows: TGCGCCAGCAAATCGTTGGGAGGGACAGATACGCAGTATTTT.

The CDR3 reads CSVEGGGTQYF. The DNA of the CDR3 is TGCAGCGTTGAAGGAGGCGGGACCCAGTACTTC. This rearrangement joins TRBV29-1 to TRBJ2-5; D is undetermined. CDR1 and CDR2 (germline): SQVTM, ANQGSEA. V lost 1 base and J 7 bases, leaving 7 bases between the germline ends. This CDR3 has 11 residues.

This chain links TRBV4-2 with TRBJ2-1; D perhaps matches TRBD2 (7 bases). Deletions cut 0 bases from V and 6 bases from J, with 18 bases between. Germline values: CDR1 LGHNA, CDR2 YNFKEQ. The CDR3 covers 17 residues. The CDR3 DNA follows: TGTGCCAGCAGCCAAGACCCACAGGGAGGGGGGTTCAATGAGCAGTTCTTC. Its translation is CASSQDPQGGGFNEQFF.

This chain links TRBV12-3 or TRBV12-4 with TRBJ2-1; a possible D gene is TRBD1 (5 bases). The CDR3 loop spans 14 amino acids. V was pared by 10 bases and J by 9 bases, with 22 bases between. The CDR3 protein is CAILRVWGNVEQFF. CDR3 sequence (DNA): TGTGCCATCCTAAGGGTTTGGGGCAATGTTGAGCAGTTCTTC.

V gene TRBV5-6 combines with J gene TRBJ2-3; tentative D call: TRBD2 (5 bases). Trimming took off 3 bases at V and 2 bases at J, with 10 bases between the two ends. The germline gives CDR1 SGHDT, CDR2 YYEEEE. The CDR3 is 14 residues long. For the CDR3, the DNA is TGTGCCAGCAGCTGGGGAGTCGCCACAGATACGCAGTATTTT. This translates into CASSWGVATDTQYF.

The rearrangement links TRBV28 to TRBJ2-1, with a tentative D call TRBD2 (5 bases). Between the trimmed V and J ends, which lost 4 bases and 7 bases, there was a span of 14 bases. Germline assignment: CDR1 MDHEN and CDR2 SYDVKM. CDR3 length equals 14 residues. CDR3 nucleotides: TGTGCCAGCAGTTCCCTCCCGGGGATGAATGAGCAGTTCTTC. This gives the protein CASSSLPGMNEQFF.

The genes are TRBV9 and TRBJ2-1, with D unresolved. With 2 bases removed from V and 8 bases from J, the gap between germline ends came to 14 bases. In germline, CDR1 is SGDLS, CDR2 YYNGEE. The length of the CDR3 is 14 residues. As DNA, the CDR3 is TGTGCCAGCAGCGTTTTTGGCACAAAGGATGAGCAGTTCTTC. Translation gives CASSVFGTKDEQFF.

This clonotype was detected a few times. Written as DNA, the CDR3 is TGTGCCAGCAGTTTGGATGAGCAGTTCTTC. Translating it yields CASSLDEQFF. This chain joins TRBV28 and TRBJ2-1, with D uncertain. CDR3 size: 10 residues. The germline CDR1 and CDR2 sequences are MDHEN and SYDVKM. Trimming took off 3 bases at V and 8 bases at J, with 2 bases between the two ends.

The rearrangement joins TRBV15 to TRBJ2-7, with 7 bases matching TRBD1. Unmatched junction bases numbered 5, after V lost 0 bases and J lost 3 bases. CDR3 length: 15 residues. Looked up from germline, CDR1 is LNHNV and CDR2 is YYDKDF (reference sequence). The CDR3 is CATSREGQGVYEQYF. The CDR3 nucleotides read TGTGCCACCAGCAGAGAGGGTCAGGGGGTCTACGAGCAGTACTTC.

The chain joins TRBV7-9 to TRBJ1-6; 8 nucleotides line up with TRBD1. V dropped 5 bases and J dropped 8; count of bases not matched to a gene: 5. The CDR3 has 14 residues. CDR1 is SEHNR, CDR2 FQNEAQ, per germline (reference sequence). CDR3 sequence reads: CASSVPGQDSPLHF. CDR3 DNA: TGTGCCAGCAGCGTTCCGGGACAGGATTCACCCCTCCACTTT.

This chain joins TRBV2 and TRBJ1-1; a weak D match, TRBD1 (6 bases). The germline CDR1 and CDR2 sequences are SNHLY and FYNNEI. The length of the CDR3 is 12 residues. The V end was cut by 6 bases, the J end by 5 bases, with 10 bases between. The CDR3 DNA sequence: TGTGCCAGCAGGGCGGGACAAACTGAAGCTTTCTTT. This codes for CASRAGQTEAFF.

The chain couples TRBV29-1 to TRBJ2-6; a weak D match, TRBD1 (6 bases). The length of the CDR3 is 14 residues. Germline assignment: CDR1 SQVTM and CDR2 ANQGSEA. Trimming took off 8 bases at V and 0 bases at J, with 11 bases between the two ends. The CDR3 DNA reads TGCAGCAGGACAGACCACTCTGGGGCCAACGTCCTGACTTTC. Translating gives CSRTDHSGANVLTF.

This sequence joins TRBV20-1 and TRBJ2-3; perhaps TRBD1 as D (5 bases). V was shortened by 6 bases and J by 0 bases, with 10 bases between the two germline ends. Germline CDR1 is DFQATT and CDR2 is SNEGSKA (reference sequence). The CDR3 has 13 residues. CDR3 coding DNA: TGCAGTGCGCGACAGAGTAGCACAGATACGCAGTATTTT. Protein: CSARQSSTDTQYF.